This T cell receptor (beta chain) was identified during a study of T-cell reconstitution after alpha-beta-depleted transplantation in children. Between the trimmed V and J ends, which lost 6 bases and 4 bases, there was a span of 14 bases. The CDR3 length is 14 residues. Per the germline V gene, CDR1 is SGHRS and CDR2 is YFSETQ. TCRbeta library preparation incorporated unique molecular identifiers. TCRdb passed the PCR reads through MiXCR, listing each CDR3 protein once. The table lists about 610,000 distinct CDR3 sequences, over 9.5% of them singletons. The material was PBMCs from the stem cell graft donor, obtained from the stem cell graft. The chain has TRBV5-1 and TRBJ2-1, with D unclear. This TCR came from a human donor who donated a stem cell graft to a child with acute myeloid leukemia. CDR3 nucleotide sequence: TGCGCCAGCATGTATGACCAATTGTACAATGAGCAGTTCTTC. The encoded protein is CASMYDQLYNEQFF.